Listed below are T cell receptor beta chains from one sample, sequenced in a study of Ad26.COV2.S vaccination and SARS-CoV-2 variants. Assay: immunoSEQ multiplex PCR; the TCRdb copy retains only in-frame clones and omits some. The sample holds more than 300,000 clones, around 85% seen once. The source was peripheral blood, collected in a trial of Ad26.COV2.S vaccine versus placebo. These receptors were collected from a person between 18 and 65 years old who received the Ad26.COV2.S COVID-19 vaccine or a placebo. CDR3s include the opening cysteine and the closing phenylalanine or tryptophan. A D gene is named only where the DNA matches it firmly. Clone size is stated in some rows and not others, as once, few, many or a class when expanded.

CDR3	DNA	D	J	V	size
CASSLWTGGNYGYTF	TGTGCCAGCAGTTTATGGACAGGGGGAAACTATGGCTACACCTTC	TRBD1	TRBJ1-2	TRBV28	-
CASSRKDRDTDTQYF	TGTGCCAGTAGTAGAAAGGACAGGGACACAGATACGCAGTATTTT	TRBD1	TRBJ2-3	TRBV19	-
CASSLVQGFSNTEAFF	TGTGCCAGCAGTTTAGTCCAGGGTTTTAGTAACACTGAAGCTTTCTTT	-	TRBJ1-1	TRBV28	once
CASSAGPGRSLKDTIYF	TGTGCCAGCAGTGCGGGTCCGGGACGGTCCCTGAAGGACACCATATATTTT	-	TRBJ1-3	TRBV25-1	-
CASSPGLASVGEQFF	TGTGCCAGCAGTCCAGGCCTAGCGTCGGTCGGTGAGCAGTTCTTC	-	TRBJ2-1	TRBV14	-
CASTGTDTYGYTF	TGTGCCAGCACCGGGACAGACACCTATGGCTACACCTTC	TRBD1	TRBJ1-2	TRBV5-4	-
CSVDRGGEETQYF	TGCAGCGTAGATAGGGGGGGTGAGGAGACCCAGTACTTC	-	TRBJ2-5	TRBV29-1	-
CASSVVETGGTEAFF	TGTGCCAGCAGCGTAGTAGAGACAGGGGGCACTGAAGCTTTCTTT	TRBD1	TRBJ1-1	TRBV9	-
CASILYDAYNEQFF	TGTGCCAGCATACTATACGATGCCTACAATGAGCAGTTCTTC	-	TRBJ2-1	TRBV5-5	-
CASSYPRGGLDEQYF	TGTGCCAGCAGTTACCCGCGGGGGGGATTGGACGAGCAGTACTTC	TRBD2	TRBJ2-7	TRBV6-2/TRBV6-3	few
CASSQGGGAGETQYF	TGTGCCAGCAGCCAAGGAGGGGGCGCCGGGGAGACCCAGTACTTC	TRBD1	TRBJ2-5	TRBV3-1/TRBV3-2	-
CASITLQGSSTEAFF	TGTGCCAGCATCACTCTCCAGGGGAGCTCCACTGAAGCTTTCTTT	-	TRBJ1-1	TRBV6-5	-
CASSEGKAWNTEAFF	TGCGCCAGCAGTGAGGGTAAGGCGTGGAACACTGAAGCTTTCTTT	-	TRBJ1-1	TRBV10-2	few
CASSVDRVPYNSPLHF	TGTGCCAGCAGCGTAGACAGGGTCCCCTATAATTCACCCCTCCACTTT	-	TRBJ1-6	TRBV9	-
CASSQTGNTEAFF	TGTGCCAGCAGCCAAACAGGGAACACTGAAGCTTTCTTT	-	TRBJ1-1	TRBV4-2	-
CASSSDRYGYTF	TGTGCCAGCAGCTCGGACAGGTATGGCTACACCTTC	TRBD1	TRBJ1-2	TRBV28	-
CASSLQGEGYTF	TGTGCCAGCAGCCTCCAGGGGGAAGGCTACACCTTC	TRBD1	TRBJ1-2	TRBV4-2	-
CASRGVNFGEKLFF	TGTGCCAGCCGGGGGGTCAACTTCGGTGAAAAACTGTTTTTT	-	TRBJ1-4	TRBV28	-